These T cell receptor beta chains were read from a single sample in a study of T cell responses to AZD1222 COVID-19 vaccine. Sequencing used immunoSEQ multiplex PCR; TCRdb keeps in-frame clones, though not all of them. Here the sample spans about 140,000 clones, around nine tenths being singletons. The source was peripheral blood, collected 28 days after the second AZD1222 dose. The receptors originated from an adult who received the AZD1222 COVID-19 vaccine. The CDR3 runs from the conserved cysteine through the conserved F or W. D genes are given only for firm matches. Part of the rows lack a size; the others show once, few, many or a class for expanded clones.

j_call,d_call,clone_size,v_call,cdr3_aa,cdr3_nt
TRBJ2-2,TRBD2,.,TRBV7-3,CASSSQRGGAGELFF,TGTGCCAGCAGCTCCCAGCGCGGGGGGGCCGGGGAGCTGTTTTTT
TRBJ1-5,.,.,TRBV4-1,CASSQEAGGYSNQPQHF,TGCGCCAGCAGCCAAGAGGCGGGGGGATATAGCAATCAGCCCCAGCATTTT
TRBJ2-2,.,.,TRBV7-9,CASSLVGPNTGELFF,TGTGCCAGCAGCTTAGTGGGTCCGAACACCGGGGAGCTGTTTTTT
TRBJ1-5,.,.,TRBV6-5,CASSLDGYSNQPQHF,TGTGCCAGCAGTTTGGATGGGTATAGCAATCAGCCCCAGCATTTT
TRBJ1-5,.,.,TRBV6-6,CASSYSIAGWNQPQHF,TGTGCCAGCAGTTACTCTATTGCGGGGTGGAATCAGCCCCAGCATTTT
TRBJ2-3,.,few,TRBV2,CASSAEGGTQYF,TGTGCCAGCAGTGCAGAAGGGGGGACGCAGTATTTT
TRBJ2-7,.,.,TRBV24-1,CATSAGGTGVHEQYF,TGTGCCACCAGCGCGGGGGGGACAGGGGTCCACGAGCAGTACTTC
TRBJ2-6,.,.,TRBV4-2,CASSPTGGSGANVLTF,TGTGCCAGCAGCCCCACCGGGGGCTCTGGGGCCAACGTCCTGACTTTC
TRBJ2-1,.,once,TRBV7-9,CASSHDPGAEQFF,TGTGCCAGCAGCCACGACCCAGGCGCTGAGCAGTTCTTC
TRBJ2-7,.,once,TRBV5-4,CASSLGQEAHEQYF,TGTGCCAGCAGCTTGGGCCAGGAGGCCCACGAGCAGTACTTC
TRBJ2-1,TRBD2,.,TRBV6-2/TRBV6-3,CASSYSTSGGYNEQFF,TGTGCCAGCAGTTACTCGACTAGCGGGGGGTACAATGAGCAGTTCTTC
TRBJ2-2,.,.,TRBV6-5,CASSYLGLPNTGELFF,TGTGCCAGCAGTTACCTCGGACTACCTAACACCGGGGAGCTGTTTTTT
TRBJ1-2,TRBD1,.,TRBV5-5,CASSAYGTGGLYGYTF,TGTGCCAGCAGCGCCTACGGGACAGGGGGTCTCTATGGCTACACCTTC
TRBJ1-2,.,.,TRBV29-1,CSVEASERYTF,TGCAGCGTTGAAGCCAGCGAACGCTACACCTTC
TRBJ1-5,.,.,TRBV9,CASSVSWGPQPQHF,TGTGCCAGCAGCGTATCATGGGGGCCCCAGCCCCAGCATTTT
TRBJ2-3,TRBD1,.,TRBV12-3/TRBV12-4,CASSYRGDTQYF,TGTGCCAGCAGTTACAGGGGAGATACGCAGTATTTT
TRBJ1-4,.,.,TRBV11-2,CASSLGGRRYEKLFF,TGTGCCAGCAGCTTGGGGGGCAGGCGCTATGAAAAACTGTTTTTT
TRBJ2-7,.,.,TRBV9,CASSAGGQPYEQYF,TGTGCCAGCAGCGCGGGCGGACAGCCCTACGAGCAGTACTTC
TRBJ2-3,.,once,TRBV24-1,CATSDSTSASTDTQYF,TGTGCCACCAGTGACTCCACCAGTGCTAGCACAGATACGCAGTATTTT
TRBJ1-3,TRBD1,.,TRBV6-5,CASSKNRGGGNTIYF,TGTGCCAGCAGTAAAAACAGGGGCGGTGGAAACACCATATATTTT
TRBJ2-7,.,.,TRBV9,CASSVDRHSSLRYF,TGTGCCAGCAGCGTAGATCGACACTCAAGTCTTCGGTACTTC
TRBJ2-1,.,.,TRBV4-2,CASSQVTESSSYNEQFF,TGTGCCAGCAGCCAGGTCACGGAGTCTAGCTCCTACAATGAGCAGTTCTTC
TRBJ2-1,.,.,TRBV12-3/TRBV12-4,CASRRDSNEQFF,TGTGCCAGCAGGAGAGACAGTAATGAGCAGTTCTTC
TRBJ2-2,.,.,TRBV6-6,CAISDGLNTGELFF,TGTGCCATCTCTGATGGGCTTAACACCGGGGAGCTGTTTTTT